A selection of T cell receptor beta chains follows, all from one sample in a study of blood T cells in healthy people across ages. TCRdb re-analysed the 5' RACE reads in MiXCR, keeping a single row per CDR3 protein. The sample lists 1.8 million or so distinct CDR3 sequences, about two fifths occurring once. Sequencing was performed on blood. These receptors were obtained from a human donor in good health. Both conserved end residues are part of each CDR3. The D gene is left open where the match is weak. Not all rows give a size; the values are once, few, many and, for expanded clones, a class.

cdr3_length | j_call | d_call | v_call | clone_size | cdr3_nt | cdr3_aa
15 | TRBJ1-2 | TRBD1 | TRBV28 | NA | TGTGCCAGCACCCAACGACAGGGGCGTTACTATGGCTACACCTTC | CASTQRQGRYYGYTF
17 | TRBJ1-1 | NA | TRBV11-2 | few | TGTGCCAGCAGCTTGGGGGTGTTGGGGCTTATGAACACTGAAGCTTTCTTT | CASSLGVLGLMNTEAFF
14 | TRBJ2-3 | NA | TRBV5-1 | NA | TGCGCCAGCAAAGGGGCGGTACCCACAGGTGCGCAGTATTTT | CASKGAVPTGAQYF
15 | TRBJ1-1 | NA | TRBV20-1 | NA | TGCAGTGCTAGAGATCGTCGGGGTTTGGGCACTGAAGCTTTCTTT | CSARDRRGLGTEAFF
15 | TRBJ1-6 | NA | TRBV21-1 | NA | TGTGCCAGCAGCCCCAGGGGGGACACCTGGGCACCCCTCCACTTT | CASSPRGDTWAPLHF
11 | TRBJ2-7 | NA | TRBV7-2 | many | TGTGCCAGCAGCTTAGCTCGGGAGCAGTACTTC | CASSLAREQYF
17 | TRBJ2-3 | TRBD2 | TRBV7-3 | NA | TGTGCCAGCAGCCCCAAGGGACTAAAATGGGGCACAGATACGCAGTATTTT | CASSPKGLKWGTDTQYF
12 | TRBJ2-1 | NA | TRBV11-2 | NA | TGTGCCAGCAGCCATACAGGGACCATGCAGTTCTTC | CASSHTGTMQFF
15 | TRBJ2-3 | TRBD2 | TRBV20-1 | few | TGCAGTGCCAACCCGACTAGCGGTGGCCCAGATACGCAGTATTTT | CSANPTSGGPDTQYF
20 | TRBJ2-1 | TRBD2 | TRBV20-1 | many | TGCAGTGCTAGAGCTGGATATTTGGGCGGGGGGACCCCTTCCTACAATGAGCAGTTCTTC | CSARAGYLGGGTPSYNEQFF
11 | TRBJ1-1 | NA | TRBV6-2/TRBV6-3 | few | TGTGCCAGCAGTTACGCCGATGAAGCTTTCTTT | CASSYADEAFF
14 | TRBJ2-2 | NA | TRBV15 | few | TGTGCCACCAGCAGTACAAGGGGGTTCAGGGAGCTGTTTTTT | CATSSTRGFRELFF